The T cell receptor beta chain described here comes from a study of blood T cell repertoires in COVID-19. The overall study: The United States, Italy and Spain were the sources of the acute and convalescent COVID-19 samples. PBMCs, B-cell-depleted T cells, or T cells provided the cDNA or gDNA that made up the material.

In the authors' workflow: Amplification of reference gene primers was used by the study to estimate nucleated cell counts. Only in-frame clones appear in the TCRdb table, and some are missing; sequencing was by immunoSEQ multiplex PCR. That table is the source of V, J and clone size, and D and trimming were worked out from the DNA. The data show approximately 300,000 clones, about nine tenths seen once. The V end was cut by 4 bases, the J end by 5 bases, with 12 bases between. Germline loops: CDR1 SGDLS, CDR2 YYNGEE. The CDR3 runs to 13 residues. The sequenced material came from PBMCs or T cells enriched from blood (not recorded which). This TCR derives from a woman between 18 and 29 years old who had recovered from COVID-19. This chain uses TRBV9 with TRBJ1-1; D call uncertain. The CDR3 bases are TGTGCCAGCAGCCCGGGGAGGAGGACTGAAGCTTTCTTT. Translated: CASSPGRRTEAFF.